The sequence of this T cell receptor beta chain was determined in a study of identifying expanded T cells in peripheral blood. Collection occurred without any documented infections or immune events in donors. Study-wide findings and caveats: Over around two and four weeks, about 15 and 19 clones changed, versus around 1.3 between replicates. Across healthy donors, higher total template counts meant significantly greater roughly two-week count variance.

Trimming stripped 0 bases from V and 2 bases from J, with 4 bases between. The germline V gene has CDR1 SGHDT and CDR2 YYEEEE. This CDR3 is built from 13 residues. Sample share makes this clone medium-sized. Its antigen is currently unknown. The data were produced by immunoSEQ multiplex PCR, yet TCRdb's version contains in-frame clones alone and is incomplete. Of about 78,000 clones in the sample, approximately 84% are singletons; the top ten hold 15% to 20%. The clonotype was recovered from a person aged 18 to 70 in good health. The rearrangement uses TRBV5-6 and TRBJ2-3; D not resolved. The specimen was blood. Here the CDR3 DNA reads TGTGCCAGCAGCTTGGGCCACACAGATACGCAGTATTTT. This gives the protein CASSLGHTDTQYF.